This TCR beta chain was documented in a study of cytomegalovirus exposure and HLA in healthy donors. Points from the study as a whole: The tendency of first-cohort TCR clusters to co-occur in the 130 or so validation repertoires was identified by a subsequent analysis.

With respect to this clone: The target antigen is unknown.

Clones were read by immunoSEQ multiplex PCR, and TCRdb kept only the in-frame ones, dropping some. The sample lists around 100,000 clones, approximately 81% occurring once. The sample comprised PBMCs. This TCR derives from a young man in good health and CMV-seropositive.

The CDR3 sequence is CSVVVSAYEQYF. The CDR3 region has the DNA TGCAGCGTTGTCGTCTCAGCCTACGAGCAGTACTTC. The gene calls are TRBV29-1 and TRBJ2-7; D gene unclear. Germline loops: CDR1 SQVTM, CDR2 ANQGSEA. This CDR3 has 12 residues. V was trimmed by 4 bases and J by 2 bases, leaving 9 bases between them.